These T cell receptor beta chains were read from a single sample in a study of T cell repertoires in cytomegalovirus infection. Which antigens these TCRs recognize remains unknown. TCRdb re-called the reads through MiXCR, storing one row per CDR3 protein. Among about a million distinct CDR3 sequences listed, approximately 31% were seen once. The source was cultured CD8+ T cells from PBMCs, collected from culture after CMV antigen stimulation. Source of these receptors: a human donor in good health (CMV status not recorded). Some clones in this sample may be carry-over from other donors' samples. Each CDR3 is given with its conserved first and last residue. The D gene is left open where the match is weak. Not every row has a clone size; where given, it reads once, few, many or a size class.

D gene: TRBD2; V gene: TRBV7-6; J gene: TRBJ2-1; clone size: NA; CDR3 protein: CASRLAGGSSYNEQFF; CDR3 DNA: TGTGCCAGCAGGCTAGCGGGGGGGAGCTCCTACAATGAGCAGTTCTTC
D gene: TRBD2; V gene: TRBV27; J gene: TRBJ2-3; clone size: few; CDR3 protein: CASSFREGTQYF; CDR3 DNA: TGTGCCAGCAGTTTCAGGGAGGGTACGCAGTATTTT
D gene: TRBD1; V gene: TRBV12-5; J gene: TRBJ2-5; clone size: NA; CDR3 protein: CASGSWTGLGETQYF; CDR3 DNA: TGTGCTAGTGGTTCCTGGACAGGGCTGGGGGAGACCCAGTACTTC
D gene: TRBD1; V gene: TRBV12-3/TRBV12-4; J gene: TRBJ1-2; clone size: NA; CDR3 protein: CASSLLYSGTGGEGYTF; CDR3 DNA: TGTGCCAGCAGTCTACTATACTCCGGGACAGGGGGCGAAGGCTACACCTTC
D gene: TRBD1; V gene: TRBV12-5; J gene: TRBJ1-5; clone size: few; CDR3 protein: CASGLGQGGQPQHF; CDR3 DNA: TGTGCTAGTGGTTTGGGACAGGGGGGACAGCCCCAGCATTTT
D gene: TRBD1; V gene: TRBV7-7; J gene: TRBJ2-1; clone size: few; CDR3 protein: CASSFQGATNEQFF; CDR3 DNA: TGTGCTAGCAGCTTCCAGGGGGCAACCAATGAGCAGTTCTTC
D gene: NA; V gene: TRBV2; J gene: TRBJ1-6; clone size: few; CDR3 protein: CAGRGNDNSPLHF; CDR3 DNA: TGTGCCGGCAGGGGAAACGATAATTCACCCCTCCACTTT
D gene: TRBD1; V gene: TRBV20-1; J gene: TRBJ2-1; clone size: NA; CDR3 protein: CSARGQGSYNEQFF; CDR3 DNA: TGCAGTGCTCGCGGACAGGGGTCCTACAATGAGCAGTTCTTC
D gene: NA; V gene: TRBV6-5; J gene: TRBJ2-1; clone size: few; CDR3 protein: CASSYGARGAYNEQFF; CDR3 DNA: TGTGCCAGCAGTTACGGGGCTCGGGGGGCTTACAATGAGCAGTTCTTC
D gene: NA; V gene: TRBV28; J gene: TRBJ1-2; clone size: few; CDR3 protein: CASTQTNYGYTF; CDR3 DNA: TGTGCCAGTACTCAGACCAACTATGGCTACACCTTC
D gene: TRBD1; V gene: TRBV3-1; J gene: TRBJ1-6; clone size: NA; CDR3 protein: CASSLGTGKVNSPLHF; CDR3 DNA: TGTGCCAGCAGCCTCGGGACAGGGAAAGTTAATTCACCCCTCCACTTT
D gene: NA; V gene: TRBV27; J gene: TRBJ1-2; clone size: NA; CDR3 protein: CASSLSAGTNYGYTF; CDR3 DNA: TGTGCCAGCAGTTTATCTGCAGGAACTAACTATGGCTACACCTTC
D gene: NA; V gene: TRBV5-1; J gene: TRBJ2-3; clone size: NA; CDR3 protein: CASSGTLNPDTQYF; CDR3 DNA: TGCGCCAGCAGTGGAACCCTCAACCCAGATACGCAGTATTTT
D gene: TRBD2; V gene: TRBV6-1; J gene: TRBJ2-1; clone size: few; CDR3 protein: CASSVRLAGGPSSYNEQFF; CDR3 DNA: TGTGCCAGCAGTGTCCGACTAGCGGGGGGGCCTAGCTCCTACAATGAGCAGTTCTTC
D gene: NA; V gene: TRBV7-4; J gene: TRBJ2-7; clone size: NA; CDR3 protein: CASGVRDEQYF; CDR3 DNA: TGTGCCAGCGGCGTCCGGGACGAGCAGTACTTC
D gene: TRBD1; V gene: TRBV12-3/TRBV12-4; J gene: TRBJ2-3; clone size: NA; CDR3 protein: CASRGEGGTGGRTDTQYF; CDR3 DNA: TGTGCCAGCAGGGGCGAGGGTGGGACAGGGGGTCGCACAGATACGCAGTATTTT
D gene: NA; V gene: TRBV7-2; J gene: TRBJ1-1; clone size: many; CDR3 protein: CASSRPLQGRGNTEAFF; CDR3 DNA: TGTGCCAGCAGCCGACCCTTACAGGGACGTGGGAACACTGAAGCTTTCTTT
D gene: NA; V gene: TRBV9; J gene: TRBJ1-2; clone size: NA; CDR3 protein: CASSVRTAYGYTF; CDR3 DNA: TGTGCCAGCAGCGTTAGGACAGCCTATGGCTACACCTTC
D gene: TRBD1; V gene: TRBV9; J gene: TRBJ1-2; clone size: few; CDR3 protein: CASSEDRTSLGYTF; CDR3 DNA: TGTGCCAGCAGCGAGGACAGGACTTCCCTTGGCTACACCTTC
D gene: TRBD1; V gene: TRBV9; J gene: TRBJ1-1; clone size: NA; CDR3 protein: CASSVAGGTGYTEAFF; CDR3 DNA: TGTGCCAGCAGCGTAGCTGGCGGGACAGGCTACACTGAAGCTTTCTTT
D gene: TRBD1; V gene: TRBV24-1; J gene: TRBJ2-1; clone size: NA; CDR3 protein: CATSRRDRGHKGSSYNEQFF; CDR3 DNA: TGTGCCACGTCAAGGCGGGACAGGGGGCACAAGGGGAGCTCCTACAATGAGCAGTTCTTC
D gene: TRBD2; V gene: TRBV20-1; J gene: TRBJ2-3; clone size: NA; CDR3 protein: CSARSSGGAAGTDTQYF; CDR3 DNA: TGCAGTGCTAGGAGTAGCGGGGGGGCCGCAGGCACAGATACGCAGTATTTT
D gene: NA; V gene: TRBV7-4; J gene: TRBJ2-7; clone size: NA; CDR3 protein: CASSLDREGKSYEQYF; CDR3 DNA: TGTGCCAGCAGCTTAGACAGGGAGGGAAAGTCCTACGAGCAGTACTTC
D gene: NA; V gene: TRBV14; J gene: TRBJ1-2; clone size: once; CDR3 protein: CASSQDLTGINYGYTF; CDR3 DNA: TGTGCCAGCAGCCAAGATCTCACAGGAATTAACTATGGCTACACCTTC
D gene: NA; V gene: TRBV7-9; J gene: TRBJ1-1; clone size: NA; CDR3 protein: CASSLWGIGGGTEAFF; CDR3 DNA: TGTGCCAGCAGCTTATGGGGTATTGGGGGTGGGACTGAAGCTTTCTTT
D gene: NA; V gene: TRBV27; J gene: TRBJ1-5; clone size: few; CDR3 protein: CASSLGRISQPQHF; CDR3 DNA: TGTGCCAGCAGTTTGGGACGGATTAGTCAGCCCCAGCATTTT
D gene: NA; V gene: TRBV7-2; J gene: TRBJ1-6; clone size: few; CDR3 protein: CASSLGSSALGYNSPLHF; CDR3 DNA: TGTGCCAGCAGCTTAGGGTCCTCTGCCCTAGGCTATAATTCACCCCTCCACTTT
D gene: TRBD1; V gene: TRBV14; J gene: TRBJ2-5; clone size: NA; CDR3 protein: CASSPYRDREETQYF; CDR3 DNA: TGTGCCAGCAGCCCATACCGGGACAGGGAAGAGACCCAGTACTTC
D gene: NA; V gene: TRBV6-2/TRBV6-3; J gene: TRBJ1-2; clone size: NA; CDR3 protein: CASRIYSYGYTF; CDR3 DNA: TGTGCCAGCAGGATTTACAGCTATGGCTACACCTTC
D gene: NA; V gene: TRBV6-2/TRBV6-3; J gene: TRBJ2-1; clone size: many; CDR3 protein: CASSYSPASYNEQFF; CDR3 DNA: TGTGCCAGCAGTTACTCGCCGGCCTCCTACAATGAGCAGTTCTTC
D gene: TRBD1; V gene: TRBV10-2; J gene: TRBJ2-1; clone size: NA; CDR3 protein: CASRRDRGYEQFF; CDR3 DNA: TGCGCCAGCAGACGGGACAGGGGATACGAGCAGTTCTTC
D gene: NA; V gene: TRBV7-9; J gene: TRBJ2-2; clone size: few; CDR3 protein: CASFRDIMYTGELFF; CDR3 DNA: TGTGCCAGCTTCAGGGACATAATGTACACCGGGGAGCTGTTTTTT
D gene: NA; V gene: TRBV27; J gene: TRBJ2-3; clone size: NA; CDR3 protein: CASSAGLLGQYF; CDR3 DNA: TGTGCCAGCAGTGCCGGACTTCTGGGGCAGTATTTT
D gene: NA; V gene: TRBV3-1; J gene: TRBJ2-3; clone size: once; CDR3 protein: CASSHGAGRTDTQYF; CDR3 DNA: TGTGCCAGCAGCCATGGCGCAGGGAGAACAGATACGCAGTATTTT
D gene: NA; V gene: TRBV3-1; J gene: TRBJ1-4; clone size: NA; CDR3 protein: CASSQDWAVPNEKLFF; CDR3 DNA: TGTGCCAGCAGCCAAGATTGGGCGGTCCCTAATGAAAAACTGTTTTTT
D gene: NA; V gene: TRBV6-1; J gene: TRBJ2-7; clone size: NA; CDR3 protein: CASTGPSYEQYF; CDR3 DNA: TGTGCCAGCACAGGCCCCTCCTACGAGCAGTACTTC
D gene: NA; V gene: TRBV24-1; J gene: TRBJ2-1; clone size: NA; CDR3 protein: CATRSNTYNEQFF; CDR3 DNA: TGTGCCACCAGGTCCAATACCTACAATGAGCAGTTCTTC
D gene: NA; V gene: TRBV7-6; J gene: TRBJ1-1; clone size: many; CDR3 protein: CASSLGWGGTEAFF; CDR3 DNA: TGTGCCAGCAGCTTAGGATGGGGGGGGACTGAAGCTTTCTTT
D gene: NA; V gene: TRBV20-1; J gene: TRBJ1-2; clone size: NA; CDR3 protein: CSAKATLYGYTF; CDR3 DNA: TGCAGTGCCAAGGCGACCCTCTATGGCTACACCTTC
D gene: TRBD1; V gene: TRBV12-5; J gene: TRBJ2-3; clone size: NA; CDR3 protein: CASGSTGGRTDTQYF; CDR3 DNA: TGTGCTAGTGGTTCGACAGGGGGCAGGACAGATACGCAGTATTTT
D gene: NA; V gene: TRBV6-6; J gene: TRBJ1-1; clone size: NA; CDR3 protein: CASSYSGPDTEAFF; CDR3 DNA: TGTGCCAGCAGTTACTCCGGACCCGACACTGAAGCTTTCTTT
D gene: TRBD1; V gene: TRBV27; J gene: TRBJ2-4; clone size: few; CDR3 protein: CASSWTGGQNIQYF; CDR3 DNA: TGTGCCAGCAGTTGGACAGGGGGGCAAAACATTCAGTACTTC
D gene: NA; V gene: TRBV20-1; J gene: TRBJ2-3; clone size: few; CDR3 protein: CSAMDTGELGTDTQYF; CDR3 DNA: TGCAGTGCCATGGACACAGGCGAACTAGGCACAGATACGCAGTATTTT
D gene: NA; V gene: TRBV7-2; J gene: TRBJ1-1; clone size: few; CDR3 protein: CASQTNTEAFF; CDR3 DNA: TGTGCCAGCCAAACGAACACTGAAGCTTTCTTT
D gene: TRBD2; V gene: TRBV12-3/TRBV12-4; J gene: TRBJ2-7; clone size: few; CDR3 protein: CASTSRTSGAGEGYEQYF; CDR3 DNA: TGTGCCAGCACCTCCCGGACTAGCGGGGCAGGGGAGGGCTACGAGCAGTACTTC
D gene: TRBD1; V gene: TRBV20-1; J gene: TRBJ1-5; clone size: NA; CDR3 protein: CSAWDSGDQPQHF; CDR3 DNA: TGCAGTGCTTGGGACAGCGGCGATCAGCCCCAGCATTTT
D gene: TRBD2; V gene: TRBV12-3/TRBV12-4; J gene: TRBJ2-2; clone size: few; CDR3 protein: CASSLDGSGAGPGELFF; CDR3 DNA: TGTGCCAGCAGTTTGGATGGTAGCGGGGCCGGGCCGGGGGAGCTGTTTTTT
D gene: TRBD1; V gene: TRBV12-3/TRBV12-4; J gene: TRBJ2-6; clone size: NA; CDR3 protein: CASSFPPWAGGDGANVLTF; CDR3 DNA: TGTGCCAGCAGTTTTCCCCCTTGGGCAGGGGGAGACGGGGCCAACGTCCTGACTTTC